These 32 T cell receptor beta chains originate from one sample sequenced in a study of graft-versus-host responses after intestinal transplantation. For these receptors, no antigen is known. The data were produced by immunoSEQ multiplex PCR, yet TCRdb's version contains in-frame clones alone and is incomplete. Found here are some 110,000 clones, 90% to 95% of them singletons; the top ten hold 0.2% to 0.25%. This sample comprised unstimulated CD4+ T cells sorted from spleen or lymph node cells, obtained before transplant. Source of these receptors: a human donor who was the organ donor for an intestinal transplant.

The chain uses TRBV30 and TRBJ1-3; tentatively, D is TRBD1 (6 bases). The CDR3 contains 13 residues. The germline gives CDR1 GTSNPN, CDR2 SVGIG (reference sequence). V was shortened by 2 bases and J by 8 bases, with 13 bases between the two germline ends. The CDR3 is CAWSPDRFHTIYF. The CDR3 DNA is TGTGCCTGGAGTCCCGACAGGTTTCACACCATATATTTT.

V gene TRBV5-1 combines with J gene TRBJ2-3; 9 bases fit TRBD2. Germline loops: CDR1 SGHRS, CDR2 YFSETQ. The CDR3 is made up of 16 amino acids. After removal of 1 base from V and 2 bases from J, the junction contained 5 bases not matched to a gene. The CDR3 coding sequence is TGCGCCAGCAGCTTGACTCTAGCGGGGTACACAGATACGCAGTATTTT. Translating it yields CASSLTLAGYTDTQYF.

The rearrangement uses TRBV29-1 and TRBJ2-1; 9 bases align to TRBD1. The CDR3 consists of 14 residues. Losses at the gene ends were 6 bases for V and 6 bases for J; bases not matched to a gene: 9. From germline, CDR1 is SQVTM and CDR2 ANQGSEA. For the CDR3, the DNA is TGCAGCGTCGAGGGGACAGGGTTTTTCAATGAGCAGTTCTTC. Protein product: CSVEGTGFFNEQFF.

The V and J genes are TRBV28 and TRBJ2-3; TRBD2 matches at 9 bases. The V gene end was trimmed by 3 bases and the J gene end by 4 bases; junction bases not matched to a gene: 11. This CDR3 contains 17 residues. The germline CDR1 and CDR2 sequences are MDHEN and SYDVKM. CDR3 nucleotides: TGTGCCAGCAGTTTGACTCCGGGACTAGCTGGGCCAGATACGCAGTATTTT. Residues: CASSLTPGLAGPDTQYF.

The gene calls are TRBV6-1 and TRBJ2-1, with D possibly TRBD2 on 5 matching bases. CDR1 and CDR2 (germline): MNHNS, SASEGT. The CDR3 is made up of 14 amino acids. The V end lost 8 bases, the J end lost 2 bases, and 13 bases lay between the germline ends. DNA for the CDR3: TGTGCCAGCTCAATAAGCGGACCCTACAATGAGCAGTTCTTC. This encodes CASSISGPYNEQFF.

The chain employs TRBV6-5 and TRBJ1-5, with a weak D call TRBD1 (5 bases). CDR1 and CDR2 (germline): MNHEY, SVGAGI. V was cut by 7 bases and J by 4 bases, with 8 bases left in between. The CDR3 is 12 amino acids. In DNA, the CDR3 is TGTGCCAGCAACAGGCCTAATCAGCCCCAGCATTTT. Protein product: CASNRPNQPQHF.

The chain joins TRBV7-2 to TRBJ2-5, with TRBD2 matching over 7 bases. From germline, CDR1 is SGHTA and CDR2 FQGNSA. V shed 5 bases and J 4 bases; nucleotides not matched to a gene: 10. CDR3 length: 15 residues. The CDR3 is CASSQGGSPVETQYF. The DNA for the CDR3 is TGTGCCAGCAGCCAGGGCGGGAGCCCCGTAGAGACCCAGTACTTC.

The rearrangement joins TRBV10-3 to TRBJ1-2; D gene uncertain. Looked up from germline, CDR1 is ENHRY and CDR2 is SYGVKD. CDR3 length equals 15 residues. The V gene lost 6 bases and the J gene lost 0 bases, with 14 bases spanning the gap. The CDR3 loop is CAISPVQATNYGYTF. CDR3 nucleotides: TGTGCCATCAGCCCCGTGCAGGCAACTAACTATGGCTACACCTTC.

In DNA form, the CDR3 reads TGTGCCAGCAATGGGATGGGACTAGCGGCCCAAGAGACCCAGTACTTC. Protein product: CASNGMGLAAQETQYF. The chain carries TRBV2 and TRBJ2-5; 11 bases align to TRBD2. The CDR3 length is 16 residues. J lost 1 base, V lost 7 bases, and 8 bases had no gene match. The V gene's germline CDR1 is SNHLY and CDR2 FYNNEI.

The chain uses TRBV5-5 and TRBJ1-3; D uncertain. Trimming removed 1 base from V and 0 bases from J, with 11 bases in between. This CDR3 region has 16 residues. Germline V gives CDR1 SGHKS, CDR2 YYEKEE (reference sequence). CDR3 sequence (DNA): TGTGCCAGCAGCTTGACAGTTCGAAGCTCTGGAAACACCATATATTTT. Translated: CASSLTVRSSGNTIYF. Filled out from reference TRBV5-5 and TRBJ1-3, the complete variable domain reads DAGVTQSPTHLIKTRGQQVTLRCSPISGHKSVSWYQQVLGQGPQFIFQYYEKEERGRGNFPDRFSARQFPNYSSELNVNALLLGDSALYLCASSLTVRSSGNTIYFGEGSWLTVV.

On this clone itself: This sample includes further DNA sequences coding for the same CDR3. The V gene is TRBV28, the J gene TRBJ1-2; tentatively, D is TRBD1 (6 bases). There are 13 residues in the CDR3. The V end was cut by 2 bases, the J end by 2 bases, with 6 bases between. Germline V gene sequence: CDR1 MDHEN, CDR2 SYDVKM. In DNA form, the CDR3 reads TGTGCCAGCAGTTTACAGGGGAACTATGGCTACACCTTC. Its translation: CASSLQGNYGYTF.

The rearrangement uses TRBV19 and TRBJ2-7, with D tentatively TRBD1 (6 bases). V lost 4 bases and J lost 1, with 17 bases in between. The CDR3 is made up of 16 amino acids. Per the germline V gene, CDR1 is LNHDA and CDR2 is SQIVND (reference sequence). This chain's CDR3 is CASSTNGGSGSYEQYF. DNA for the CDR3: TGTGCCAGTAGTACCAATGGGGGCAGCGGATCCTACGAGCAGTACTTC.

The CDR3 DNA sequence: TGTGCCAGCAGCTTTGGAGACGACAATGAGCAGTTCTTC. Protein product: CASSFGDDNEQFF. The chain links TRBV7-9 to TRBJ2-1; no reliable D call. The V end was cut by 3 bases, the J end by 5 bases, with 8 bases between. Germline-derived CDR1 and CDR2 are SEHNR and FQNEAQ (reference sequence). The CDR3 spans 13 residues.

V is TRBV28 and J is TRBJ1-3; D uncertain. The CDR3 spans 15 residues. Looked up from germline, CDR1 is MDHEN and CDR2 is SYDVKM. The V end was cut by 7 bases, the J end by 0 bases, with 13 bases between. The chain's CDR3 is CASTTTGSSGNTIYF. In DNA form, the CDR3 reads TGTGCCAGCACCACAACTGGGAGCTCTGGAAACACCATATATTTT.

The chain is built from TRBV10-3 and TRBJ2-4; 8 bases match TRBD1. CDR3 length equals 14 residues. J was trimmed by 5 bases and V by 0 bases; bases with no gene match: 0. Germline V lookup: CDR1 ENHRY, CDR2 SYGVKD. As DNA, the CDR3 is TGTGCCATCAGTGAGTCGACAGGGGAAAACATTCAGTACTTC. It codes for CAISESTGENIQYF.

The rearrangement uses TRBV5-1 and TRBJ1-1; no clear D. V was trimmed by 0 bases and J by 4 bases, leaving 10 bases between them. The CDR3 has 14 residues. Germline V gene data show CDR1 as SGHRS and CDR2 as YFSETQ. This CDR3 reads CASSLGQTFTEAFF. The CDR3, as DNA: TGCGCCAGCAGCTTGGGGCAGACATTCACTGAAGCTTTCTTT.

The V gene is TRBV6-5, the J gene TRBJ2-7; D is possibly TRBD2 (5 bases). V lost 5 bases and J lost 4, with 12 bases in between. The germline gives CDR1 MNHEY, CDR2 SVGAGI. The CDR3 extends over 13 amino acids. DNA for the CDR3: TGTGCCAGCAGTGAACGGGGATTATACGAGCAGTACTTC. The encoded protein is CASSERGLYEQYF.

The CDR3: CASSVIREKLFF. The CDR3 region has the DNA TGTGCCAGCAGTGTAATCCGGGAAAAACTGTTTTTT. The chain uses TRBV6-5 and TRBJ1-4; unclear D gene. The germline V gene encodes CDR1 MNHEY and CDR2 SVGAGI. The CDR3 sequence is 12 residues long. V was pared by 5 bases and J by 8 bases, with 9 bases between.

The chain has TRBV4-2 and TRBJ2-3; 11 bases line up with TRBD2. This CDR3 has 16 residues. Losses at the gene ends were 3 bases for V and 0 bases for J; bases not matched to a gene: 2. Germline V CDR1 and CDR2: LGHNA, YNFKEQ. The CDR3 DNA reads TGTGCCAGCAGCCAGGGACTAGCGGCTAGCACAGATACGCAGTATTTT. Its translation: CASSQGLAASTDTQYF.

The chain carries TRBV6-5 and TRBJ2-7, with D perhaps matching TRBD1 or TRBD2 (5 bases each). From germline, CDR1 is MNHEY and CDR2 SVGAGI. Deletions cut 2 bases from V and 3 bases from J, with 14 bases between. The CDR3 sequence is 15 residues long. In DNA, the CDR3 is TGTGCCAGCAGTTACCAGGGTCCCGGGATCTACGAGCAGTACTTC. The encoded protein is CASSYQGPGIYEQYF.

The V and J genes are TRBV5-1 and TRBJ1-2; D ambiguous. The V end lost 0 bases, the J end lost 4 bases, and 7 bases lay between the germline ends. Germline V gene data show CDR1 as SGHRS and CDR2 as YFSETQ. The CDR3 sequence is 13 residues long. For the CDR3, the DNA is TGCGCCAGCAGCTTGGACAGCAGCTATGGCTACACCTTC. Translated, it gives CASSLDSSYGYTF. The whole variable domain, filled in from reference TRBV5-1 and TRBJ1-2, reads KAGVTQTPRYLIKTRGQQVTLSCSPISGHRSVSWYQQTPGQGLQFLFEYFSETQRNKGNFPGRFSGRQFSNSRSEMNVSTLELGDSALYLCASSLDSSYGYTFGSGTRLTVV.

V is TRBV6-5 and J is TRBJ1-4; TRBD1 agrees at 8 bases. The CDR3 has 14 amino acids. Germline-derived CDR1 and CDR2 are MNHEY and SVGAGI. V dropped 6 bases and J dropped 5; count of bases not matched to a gene: 5. CDR3 region: CASRVTGANEKLFF. CDR3 sequence (DNA): TGTGCCAGCAGAGTGACAGGGGCAAATGAAAAACTGTTTTTT.

The chain uses TRBV7-2 and TRBJ1-2; 8 bases agree with TRBD1. This CDR3 is built from 13 residues. Germline V lookup: CDR1 SGHTA, CDR2 FQGNSA. With V trimmed by 5 bases and J by 4 bases, 3 bases remained unmatched. CDR3 coding DNA: TGTGCCAGCAGCCCGACAGGGGTCTATGGCTACACCTTC. Translated, it gives CASSPTGVYGYTF. The complete variable domain, with remaining parts taken from reference TRBV7-2 and TRBJ1-2, reads GAGVSQSPSNKVTEKGKDVELRCDPISGHTALYWYRQSLGQGLEFLIYFQGNSAPDKSGLPSDRFSAERTGGSVSTLTIQRTQQEDSAVYLCASSPTGVYGYTFGSGTRLTVV.

The rearrangement uses TRBV28 and TRBJ1-5; perhaps TRBD1 as D (5 bases). The germline V gene encodes CDR1 MDHEN and CDR2 SYDVKM. V was pared by 6 bases and J by 4 bases, with 10 bases between. There are 13 residues in the CDR3. CDR3 region: CASRGYRNQPQHF. The DNA for the CDR3 is TGTGCCAGCAGGGGATACAGGAATCAGCCCCAGCATTTT.

CDR3 nucleotides: TGTGCCAGCAGTTTTGCGAGCGGGAGTGCGACCGGGGAGCTGTTTTTT. Translation: CASSFASGSATGELFF. The chain uses TRBV27 and TRBJ2-2, with TRBD2 identical over 8 bases. CDR1 and CDR2 (germline): MNHEY, SMNVEV (reference sequence). The CDR3 runs to 16 residues. The V gene end was trimmed by 3 bases and the J gene end by 5 bases; junction bases not matched to a gene: 8.

The gene calls are TRBV11-2 and TRBJ2-5; D is unclear. The length of the CDR3 is 11 residues. CDR1 SGHAT and CDR2 FQNNGV come from the germline V gene. The V and J ends lost 5 bases and 5 bases respectively, with 6 bases between them. The CDR3 coding sequence is TGTGCCAGCAGCAACGGGGAGACCCAGTACTTC. Translating gives CASSNGETQYF.

V is TRBV10-3 and J is TRBJ2-1; no reliable D call. The germline V gene encodes CDR1 ENHRY and CDR2 SYGVKD. Trimming took off 6 bases at V and 8 bases at J, with 14 bases between the two ends. CDR3 length: 13 amino acids. For the CDR3, the DNA is TGTGCCATCAGACACCCTGATTATGATGAGCAGTTCTTC. This translates into CAIRHPDYDEQFF.

V gene TRBV7-9 combines with J gene TRBJ2-1; D gene ambiguous. The germline V gene has CDR1 SEHNR and CDR2 FQNEAQ (reference sequence). Trimming cost V 1 base and J 7 bases, with 8 bases left between them. This CDR3 is built from 13 residues. CDR3 amino acids: CASSLGFPNEQFF. CDR3 DNA: TGTGCCAGCAGCTTAGGGTTTCCGAATGAGCAGTTCTTC.

V and J are TRBV10-3 and TRBJ1-2; D gene uncertain. The CDR3 consists of 13 residues. CDR1 and CDR2 from the germline V gene are ENHRY and SYGVKD. The ends were cut back, 0 bases at V and 5 bases at J, with 7 bases in the middle. CDR3 protein: CAISESSGYGYTF. Here the CDR3 DNA reads TGTGCCATCAGTGAGTCTTCCGGATATGGCTACACCTTC.

This rearrangement joins TRBV13 to TRBJ2-2; tentatively, D is TRBD1 or TRBD2 (6 bases each). The CDR3 sequence is 17 residues long. V dropped 0 bases and J dropped 1 base, with 12 bases sitting between them. Germline values: CDR1 PRHDT, CDR2 FYEKMQ (reference sequence). CDR3 sequence: CASSLGRGTQNTGELFF. In DNA, the CDR3 is TGTGCCAGCAGCTTAGGTCGCGGGACACAGAACACCGGGGAGCTGTTTTTT.

V usage is TRBV20-1 and J usage is TRBJ2-5; D gene uncertain. The CDR3 spans 11 residues. In germline, CDR1 is DFQATT, CDR2 SNEGSKA (reference sequence). V gave up 5 bases and J gave up 5 bases, with 9 bases separating them. The CDR3 protein is CSAHTQETQYF. CDR3 nucleotide sequence: TGCAGTGCTCATACTCAGGAGACCCAGTACTTC.

This chain links TRBV9 with TRBJ2-5, with TRBD1 matching over 10 bases. The CDR3 sequence is 16 residues long. Losses at the gene ends were 4 bases for V and 1 base for J; bases not matched to a gene: 7. The germline V gene encodes CDR1 SGDLS and CDR2 YYNGEE. CDR3 DNA: TGTGCCAGCAGCCACCGACAGGGGGCGGGCCAAGAGACCCAGTACTTC. It is translated as CASSHRQGAGQETQYF.